This TCR beta chain originates from a study of T cell changes during pregnancy in multiple sclerosis. Clones were read by immunoSEQ multiplex PCR, and TCRdb kept only the in-frame ones, dropping some. The sample yields some 97,000 clones, roughly 90% seen once. The sequence derives from a female donor with multiple sclerosis, enrolled in a pregnancy study. Material: peripheral blood, obtained after pregnancy.

CDR3 nucleotide sequence: TGTGCCAGCAGCTTAGTTCTACTAGCGGGAGATCATGTGCAGTACTTC. Translation gives CASSLVLLAGDHVQYF. The V gene is TRBV7-9, the J gene TRBJ2-7, with 11 bases identical to TRBD2. Germline V CDR1 and CDR2: SEHNR, FQNEAQ (reference sequence). The CDR3 is made up of 16 amino acids. V trimming: 1 base; J trimming: 9 bases; junction bases outside the gene matches: 11.